Listed below are T cell receptor beta chains from one sample, sequenced in a study of shared clonotypes between healthy human individuals. Sequencing used immunoSEQ multiplex PCR; TCRdb keeps in-frame clones, though not all of them. The data show 2,500,000 or so clones, over 85% seen once. Specimen: naive CD4+ T cells sorted from blood. Receptors originate from a man aged 18 to 29 in good health. CDR3s include the opening cysteine and the closing phenylalanine or tryptophan. A D gene is named only where the DNA matches it firmly. Only some rows state a clone size, as once, few, many or a class for expanded clones.

j_call clone_size d_call v_call cdr3_nt cdr3_aa
TRBJ1-1 . . TRBV14 TGTGCCAGCAGCCAACAGGACAGCACTGAAGCTTTCTTT CASSQQDSTEAFF
TRBJ2-7 . TRBD1 TRBV7-3 TGTGCCAGCAGCCCACAGGGGGCGGGGGAGCAGTACTTC CASSPQGAGEQYF
TRBJ1-3 once . TRBV7-9 TGTGCCAGCAGCCTTTGGGGCGACTCTGGAAACACCATATATTTT CASSLWGDSGNTIYF
TRBJ1-2 . . TRBV5-1 TGCGCCAGCAGCGAGGGAAACTATGGCTACACCTTC CASSEGNYGYTF
TRBJ2-4 once . TRBV30 TGTGCCTGGAGTCCCGATGGCAAAAACATTCAGTACTTC CAWSPDGKNIQYF
TRBJ1-3 . TRBD1 TRBV30 TGTGCCCTCCACCGGGACAGGGGTTTAACCATATATTTT CALHRDRGLTIYF
TRBJ2-2 . TRBD1 TRBV4-1 TGCGCCAGCAGCCCCTGGACAGGGGGGAACACCGGGGAGCTGTTTTTT CASSPWTGGNTGELFF
TRBJ2-2 few TRBD2 TRBV9 TGTGCCAGCAGCGGTGGGACTAATGTTGTCACCGGGGAGCTGTTTTTT CASSGGTNVVTGELFF
TRBJ2-2 . TRBD2 TRBV5-4 TGTGCCAGCACCCCCGGGACTAGCGGGAACACCGGGGAGCTGTTTTTT CASTPGTSGNTGELFF
TRBJ2-5 . . TRBV7-2 TGTGCCAGCAGCTTAGCTGTGGGAGGTGAAACCCAGTACTTC CASSLAVGGETQYF
TRBJ2-5 . TRBD2 TRBV6-1 TGTGCCAGCGGCCGGTTAGGGGAGGGCCAAGAGACCCAGTACTTC CASGRLGEGQETQYF
TRBJ1-5 . . TRBV18 TGTGCCAGCTCACTATTCGACGGAGCACAGCCCCAGCATTTT CASSLFDGAQPQHF
TRBJ1-1 . . TRBV5-6 TGTGCCAGCAGCTCTACAACTGAAGCTTTCTTT CASSSTTEAFF
TRBJ2-4 . TRBD2 TRBV30 TGTGCCTGGGGACTAGCGGGGGCCGGGGGCAAAAACATTCAGTACTTC CAWGLAGAGGKNIQYF
TRBJ1-6 . TRBD1 TRBV5-1 TGCGCCAGCAGCGTCGAGGGGGCTCAATCACCCCTCCACTTT CASSVEGAQSPLHF
TRBJ1-3 . . TRBV28 TGTGCCAGCTCAACAGGGCTCGGAAACACCATATATTTT CASSTGLGNTIYF
TRBJ2-7 . . TRBV2 TGTGCCAGCAGTGCTCAACGAGGGGCCTCCTACGAGCAGTACTTC CASSAQRGASYEQYF
TRBJ2-3 once . TRBV5-1 TGCGCCAGCAGCTTGATAACAGATACGCAGTATTTT CASSLITDTQYF
TRBJ1-3 . . TRBV7-9 TGTGCCAGCAGCTTAGCTACAGTTGGAAACACCATATATTTT CASSLATVGNTIYF
TRBJ2-7 . TRBD2 TRBV11-2 TGTGCCAGCAGCTTAGGGAGGGGAGGGAGCTACGAGCAGTACTTC CASSLGRGGSYEQYF
TRBJ1-6 few . TRBV18 TGTGCCAGCTCACCACCGCCATCAGCCATCCAGTCACCCCTCCACTTT CASSPPPSAIQSPLHF
TRBJ1-1 once . TRBV5-1 TGCGCCAGCAGCGGTACAGGGACGGTCACTGAAGCTTTCTTT CASSGTGTVTEAFF
TRBJ2-4 . TRBD1 TRBV28 TGTGCCAGCAGTATACAGGGGGCCAAAAACATTCAGTACTTC CASSIQGAKNIQYF
TRBJ1-2 . TRBD1 TRBV27 TGTGCCAGCAGTATAGCACGACAGGGGCCCGACGCTAACTATGGCTACACCTTC CASSIARQGPDANYGYTF
TRBJ2-2 . . TRBV6-4 TGTGCCAGCAGCCCGGAGAACACCGGGGAGCTGTTTTTT CASSPENTGELFF
TRBJ1-2 . TRBD1 TRBV7-9 TGTGCCAGCAGCTCCTGGGACAGGGAAGGCTATGGCTACACCTTC CASSSWDREGYGYTF
TRBJ2-7 once TRBD2 TRBV30 TGTGCCTGGAGTGTGGGGGGGTCGGTATATGAGCAGTACTTC CAWSVGGSVYEQYF
TRBJ2-5 . TRBD2 TRBV7-9 TGTGCCAGCAGCCCCCGCCCCCCGGGACTAGTCCGTTCTGAGACCCAGTACTTC CASSPRPPGLVRSETQYF
TRBJ2-1 . . TRBV19 TGTGCCAGTAGTCCGCAGGGGGGTCCACCTGGGAATGAGCAGTTCTTC CASSPQGGPPGNEQFF
TRBJ2-7 . . TRBV6-5 TGTGCCAGCAGTTCAACAGGGCCGAACTACGAGCAGTACTTC CASSSTGPNYEQYF
TRBJ2-4 . . TRBV2 TGTGCCAGCAGTGTTACAGTTCTAGCCAAAAACATTCAGTACTTC CASSVTVLAKNIQYF
TRBJ2-7 . . TRBV6-1 TGTGCCAGCAGAGAAACATACTACGAGCAGTACTTC CASRETYYEQYF
TRBJ1-6 . TRBD1 TRBV28 TGTGCCAGCAGTACCGGACAGGGGAACAATTCACCCCTCCACTTT CASSTGQGNNSPLHF
TRBJ2-3 . . TRBV7-2 TGTGCCAGCAGCTTCGCCCGGGGACTGGCCACAGATACGCAGTATTTT CASSFARGLATDTQYF
TRBJ2-7 . . TRBV6-5 TGTGCCAGCAGTTACATGGGCGAGCAGTACTTC CASSYMGEQYF
TRBJ1-1 once TRBD1 TRBV10-1 TGCGCCAGCAGTGAGTCTCTTGGACAGGGGTACATGAACACTGAAGCTTTCTTT CASSESLGQGYMNTEAFF
TRBJ1-1 . TRBD1 TRBV10-3 TGTGCCATCAGTGAGACGGACAGGTTGAACACTGAAGCTTTCTTT CAISETDRLNTEAFF
TRBJ2-5 . . TRBV4-3 TGCGCCAGCAGCCAAGTGATGGGTAGCGGCCAAGAGACCCAGTACTTC CASSQVMGSGQETQYF
TRBJ2-7 once . TRBV29-1 TGCAGCGTACAGGGGACTCTAACCTACGAGCAGTACTTC CSVQGTLTYEQYF
TRBJ2-4 . . TRBV19 TGTGCCAGTAGTATCAGTGGGACTCCGGGAAAGGGCAAAAACATTCAGTACTTC CASSISGTPGKGKNIQYF
TRBJ2-7 . TRBD1 TRBV7-2 TGTGCCAGCAGCTTAGTTGGGACAGGAATGTACGAGCAGTACTTC CASSLVGTGMYEQYF
TRBJ1-1 . . TRBV7-8 TGTGCCAGCAGCTTAGTGTCCAGGGGTGGCACTGAAGCTTTCTTT CASSLVSRGGTEAFF
TRBJ1-6 . . TRBV6-6 TGTGCCAGCACCCCAACCTGGAGCTCCTATAATTCACCCCTCCACTTT CASTPTWSSYNSPLHF
TRBJ2-5 . . TRBV9 TGTGCCAGCAGCTCCGGGACTGCGGGGGAGACCCAGTACTTC CASSSGTAGETQYF
TRBJ2-3 . TRBD2 TRBV29-1 TGCAGCGTTGACCGGGGGGACACAGATACGCAGTATTTT CSVDRGDTDTQYF
TRBJ2-3 . TRBD2 TRBV6-5 TGTGCCAGCAGTTACACGACCGGGACTAGGTCAGATACGCAGTATTTT CASSYTTGTRSDTQYF
TRBJ2-5 . . TRBV19 TGTGCCAGTACCTTTACAGCTTCTGGGACCCAGTACTTC CASTFTASGTQYF
TRBJ2-7 . . TRBV6-1 TGTGCCAGCCTTCGGGACTCTTACTGGTTCGAGCAGTACTTC CASLRDSYWFEQYF
TRBJ2-7 . . TRBV11-2 TGTGCCAGCAGCTTAGGGTTGGGCTACGAGCAGTACTTC CASSLGLGYEQYF
TRBJ1-1 . . TRBV28 TGTGCCAGCACCATAGTGTTGAACACTGAAGCTTTCTTT CASTIVLNTEAFF
TRBJ1-6 . . TRBV13 TGTGCCAGCAGCTCCCTGAGTAGGTCTAGGGATTCACCCCTCCACTTT CASSSLSRSRDSPLHF
TRBJ2-5 once TRBD1 TRBV5-4 TGTGCCAGCAGCTTACGTGACAGGGAAGAGACCCAGTACTTC CASSLRDREETQYF
TRBJ2-5 . TRBD1 TRBV5-1 TGCGCCAGCAGCGGCGGGACAGGGGGCGAAGAGACCCAGTACTTC CASSGGTGGEETQYF
TRBJ2-2 . . TRBV6-4 TGTGCCAGCAGTGGCTCGGGTAACACCGGGGAGCTGTTTTTT CASSGSGNTGELFF
TRBJ2-7 . TRBD2 TRBV9 TGTGCCAGCAGCGTACAACCTAGCGGGAGGCTGTACGAGCAGTACTTC CASSVQPSGRLYEQYF